The clone carrying this T cell receptor (beta chain) has only a few counts. Germline V gene data show CDR1 as SQVTM and CDR2 as ANQGSEA. This CDR3 comprises 14 residues. The V gene lost 4 bases and the J gene lost 0 bases, with 12 bases spanning the gap. This specimen belongs to a study of patients and donors after allogeneic stem cell transplantation. TCRdb redid the calling of the RT-PCR reads with MiXCR, one entry per CDR3 protein. The sample lists about a million distinct CDR3 sequences; around 17% were seen once. The chain couples TRBV29-1 to TRBJ1-2; D gene uncertain. The TCR sequence derives from a human donor who was either an allogeneic HSCT recipient or a stem cell or donor lymphocyte infusion donor (not recorded which). It is not recorded whose cells these are; they may come from a transplant donor. The sample was blood, either unsorted or a sorted T cell fraction (not recorded which). For the CDR3, the DNA is TGCAGCGTTGGAACAAGAGAACCTAACTATGGCTACACCTTC. Its translation: CSVGTREPNYGYTF. The full variable domain, with the rest looked up from reference TRBV29-1 and TRBJ1-2, is SAVISQKPSRDICQRGTSLTIQCQVDSQVTMMFWYRQQPGQSLTLIATANQGSEATYESGFVIDKFPISRPNLTFSTLTVSNMSPEDSSIYLCSVGTREPNYGYTFGSGTRLTVV.